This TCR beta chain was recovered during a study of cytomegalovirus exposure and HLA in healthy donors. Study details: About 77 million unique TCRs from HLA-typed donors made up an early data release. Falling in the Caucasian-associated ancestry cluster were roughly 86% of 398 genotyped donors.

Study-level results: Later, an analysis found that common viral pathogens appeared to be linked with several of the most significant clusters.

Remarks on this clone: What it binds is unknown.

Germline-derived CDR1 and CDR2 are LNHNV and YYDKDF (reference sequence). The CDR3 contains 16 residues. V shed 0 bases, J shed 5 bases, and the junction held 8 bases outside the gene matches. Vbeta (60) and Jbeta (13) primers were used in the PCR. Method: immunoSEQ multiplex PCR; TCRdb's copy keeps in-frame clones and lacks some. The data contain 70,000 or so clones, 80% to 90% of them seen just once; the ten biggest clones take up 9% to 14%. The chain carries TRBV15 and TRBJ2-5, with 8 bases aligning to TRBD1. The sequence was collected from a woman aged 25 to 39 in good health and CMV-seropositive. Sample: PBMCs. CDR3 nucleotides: TGTGCCACCAGCAGAGATAGGCAGGGGGCACGTGAGACCCAGTACTTC. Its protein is CATSRDRQGARETQYF. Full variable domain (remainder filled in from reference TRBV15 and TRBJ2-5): DAMVIQNPRYQVTQFGKPVTLSCSQTLNHNVMYWYQQKSSQAPKLLFHYYDKDFNNEADTPDNFQSRRPNTSFCFLDIRSPGLGDTAMYLCATSRDRQGARETQYFGPGTRLLVL.